What follows are 16 T cell receptor beta chains derived from one specimen sequenced in a study of blood T cell repertoires in COVID-19. Measured with immunoSEQ multiplex PCR; TCRdb has only the in-frame clones, and not every one. This repertoire shows around 400,000 clones, roughly 90% found once; its top ten account for 0.7% to 0.95%. The sample consisted of PBMCs or T cells enriched from blood (not recorded which). These TCRs come from a woman aged 40 to 50 who had been exposed to COVID-19.

The chain uses TRBV7-6 and TRBJ1-3; no reliable D call. Germline lookup yields CDR1 SGHVS and CDR2 FNYEAQ. The V and J ends lost 1 base and 1 base respectively, with 11 bases between them. This CDR3 spans 16 amino acids. The CDR3 region has the DNA TGTGCCAGCAGCTTAGGCGGCAGAGGATCTGGAAACACCATATATTTT. The encoded protein is CASSLGGRGSGNTIYF.

This clone has more than one count but fewer than ten. The rearrangement links TRBV20-1 to TRBJ1-2; no clear D. The germline CDR1 and CDR2 sequences are DFQATT and SNEGSKA (reference sequence). V lost 3 bases and J lost 0, with 17 bases in between. The CDR3 has 16 amino acids. Written as DNA, the CDR3 is TGCAGTGCTAGTCATTCGGTCCGGCGGTCTAACTATGGCTACACCTTC. Its protein is CSASHSVRRSNYGYTF.

The rearrangement joins TRBV5-8 to TRBJ1-2; TRBD1 is a possible D gene (5 bases). The CDR3 spans 15 residues. The V and J ends lost 3 bases and 5 bases respectively, with 17 bases between them. Germline V gives CDR1 SGHTS, CDR2 YDEGEE. CDR3 region: CASSSHDGAWYGYTF. The CDR3 DNA is TGTGCCAGCAGCTCTCACGATGGGGCTTGGTATGGCTACACCTTC.

The chain recombines TRBV30 with TRBJ2-7; D uncertain. This CDR3 contains 11 residues. V was shortened by 0 bases and J by 4 bases, with 4 bases between the two germline ends. Germline V gives CDR1 GTSNPN, CDR2 SVGIG (reference sequence). CDR3 amino acids: CAWSVQYEQYF. The CDR3 DNA follows: TGTGCCTGGAGTGTACAGTACGAGCAGTACTTC. Full variable domain (remainder filled in from reference TRBV30 and TRBJ2-7): SQTIHQWPATLVQPVGSPLSLECTVEGTSNPNLYWYRQAAGRGLQLLFYSVGIGQISSEVPQNLSASRPQDRQFILSSKKLLLSDSGFYLCAWSVQYEQYFGPGTRLTVT.

This rearrangement joins TRBV5-4 to TRBJ2-3; the D is unclear. V was clipped by 1 base and J by 1 base, with 4 bases between them. Germline lookup yields CDR1 SGHNT and CDR2 YYREEE (reference sequence). The CDR3 has 13 residues. As DNA, the CDR3 is TGTGCCAGCAGCTTGCGGGGCACAGATACGCAGTATTTT. Its protein is CASSLRGTDTQYF.

This chain connects TRBV19 to TRBJ1-1, with unresolved D. V was trimmed by 2 bases and J by 6 bases, leaving 13 bases between them. Germline V gene data show CDR1 as LNHDA and CDR2 as SQIVND (reference sequence). The CDR3 has 14 residues. CDR3 bases: TGTGCCAGTAGTATATCCTCGGGGAGCCCTGAAGCTTTCTTT. It specifies CASSISSGSPEAFF.

Only a few counts were recorded for this clone. The gene calls are TRBV5-4 and TRBJ2-7; D not certain. V was clipped by 4 bases and J by 0 bases, with 11 bases between them. The V gene's germline CDR1 is SGHNT and CDR2 YYREEE (reference sequence). The CDR3 is 14 residues long. The CDR3 DNA reads as TGTGCCAGCAGCCCGACACCCAGCTCCTACGAGCAGTACTTC. It specifies CASSPTPSSYEQYF.

The count of this clone is one. The V gene is TRBV19, the J gene TRBJ2-4; 8 bases match TRBD2. CDR1 LNHDA and CDR2 SQIVND come from the germline V gene (reference sequence). This CDR3 is built from 16 residues. The V gene end was trimmed by 1 base and the J gene end by 1 base; junction bases not matched to a gene: 3. The CDR3 DNA follows: TGTGCCAGTAGTATAGCGGCTAGCGGGGCCAAAAACATTCAGTACTTC. This translates into CASSIAASGAKNIQYF.

The V and J genes are TRBV7-6 and TRBJ2-1; 10 nucleotides agree with TRBD1. V gave up 4 bases and J gave up 3 bases; unmatched junction bases: 9. Per germline, CDR1 SGHVS and CDR2 FNYEAQ. The CDR3 extends over 17 amino acids. The CDR3: CASSSYSGTGVYNEQFF. CDR3 DNA: TGTGCCAGCAGCTCTTACTCCGGGACAGGGGTCTACAATGAGCAGTTCTTC.

Points on this clone: At the DNA level, this CDR3 is encoded by other sequences in the same sample as well. J is TRBJ1-1 and V is TRBV19, with D unresolved. The CDR3 consists of 14 residues. CDR1 is LNHDA and CDR2 is SQIVND in the germline V gene (reference sequence). Deletions cut 2 bases from V and 4 bases from J, with 11 bases between. CDR3 nucleotides: TGTGCCAGTAGTATACAAGTAAGCGGCACTGAAGCTTTCTTT. Its protein product is CASSIQVSGTEAFF.

This clone was seen once. The rearrangement joins TRBV15 to TRBJ1-1; D is uncertain. CDR1 is LNHNV, CDR2 YYDKDF, per germline (reference sequence). The CDR3 is 15 amino acids. V lost 0 bases and J lost 0, with 8 bases in between. DNA for the CDR3: TGTGCCACCAGCAGAGACCGGGTTATGAACACTGAAGCTTTCTTT. Translation gives CATSRDRVMNTEAFF. Using reference TRBV15 and TRBJ1-1 for the parts outside the CDR3, the full variable domain is DAMVIQNPRYQVTQFGKPVTLSCSQTLNHNVMYWYQQKSSQAPKLLFHYYDKDFNNEADTPDNFQSRRPNTSFCFLDIRSPGLGDTAMYLCATSRDRVMNTEAFFGQGTRLTVV.

The V and J genes are TRBV7-2 and TRBJ2-3; a possible D gene is TRBD1 (6 bases). The CDR3 length is 13 residues. Trimming shortened V by 5 bases and J by 2 bases, and 8 bases separated the two germline ends. Per germline, CDR1 SGHTA and CDR2 FQGNSA. The chain's CDR3 is CASSGQYTDTQYF. As DNA, the CDR3 is TGTGCCAGCAGCGGACAGTACACAGATACGCAGTATTTT.

The chain recombines TRBV15 with TRBJ1-2; the match to TRBD1 covers 8 bases. Germline CDR1 and CDR2: LNHNV and YYDKDF (reference sequence). J was trimmed by 4 bases and V by 7 bases; bases with no gene match: 8. There are 14 residues in the CDR3. This CDR3 reads CATTPDRAGYGYTF. The CDR3 DNA reads TGTGCCACCACCCCGGACAGGGCAGGCTATGGCTACACCTTC.

This clone was detected only once. The chain couples TRBV6-2 or TRBV6-3 to TRBJ2-7; weak D call: TRBD2 (6 bases). The CDR3 is made up of 15 amino acids. The germline V gene has CDR1 MNHEY and CDR2 SVGEGT. V lost 2 bases, J lost 7 bases, and 18 bases lay in between. The CDR3 is CASSYKRALPGEQYF. For the CDR3, the DNA is TGTGCCAGCAGTTACAAGCGGGCTCTGCCGGGGGAGCAGTACTTC.

The chain uses TRBV3-1 (or the pseudogene TRBV3-2) and TRBJ1-2, with D unclear. Germline V gene data show CDR1 as LGHDT and CDR2 as YNNKEL (reference sequence). The ends were cut back, 1 base at V and 5 bases at J, with 11 bases in the middle. This CDR3 region has 14 residues. CDR3 loop: CASSQGRSGYGYTF. The CDR3 region has the DNA TGTGCCAGCAGCCAAGGCAGATCGGGTTATGGCTACACCTTC.

About this clone itself: This specimen includes other DNA sequences encoding the same CDR3. CDR3: CATSRTGSTEAFF. CDR3 nucleotide sequence: TGTGCCACCAGCAGGACAGGGAGCACTGAAGCTTTCTTT. The chain recombines TRBV24-1 with TRBJ1-1; 8 nucleotides agree with TRBD1. From germline, CDR1 is KGHDR and CDR2 SFDVKD. The junction had 4 bases not matched to a gene; V was cut back by 7 bases and J by 4 bases. The CDR3 has 13 residues.